One and the same sample provided the 15 T cell receptor beta chains below, sequenced in a study of blood T cell repertoires in COVID-19 (dated by TCRdb to the early 2020s). The library relied on the immunoSEQ multiplex PCR assay. This is the immuneACCESS table as TCRdb keeps it, with only in-frame sequences that have V and J called. A part of the clones is gone; compared with another copy, unresolved V genes explain less than half, and the rest is unexplained. The sample table holds under 350,000 clones, of which almost 85% were seen once. The ten largest make up around 7.2% of the sample. Sequenced input: peripheral blood. The receptors originated from a human donor in a cohort sampled during active COVID-19.

The chain combines TRBV21-1 with TRBJ1-2; the table assigns TRBD1, which was not confirmed against the DNA. TRBV21-1 is a documented pseudogene. The CDR3 has 20 amino acids. The CDR3 DNA reads as TGTGCCAGCAGCAACCAATCCATGATTTTATACGGTCGGAAGGTGGGCGGCTACACCTTC. Amino acids: CASSNQSMILYGRKVGGYTF.

This clone was picked up one time. The chain carries TRBV5-6 and TRBJ1-1, with D perhaps TRBD1 (5 bases). Deletions cut 4 bases from V and 3 bases from J, with 25 bases between. This CDR3 has 18 residues. The V gene's germline CDR1 is SGHDT and CDR2 YYEEEE. CDR3 sequence: CASSAEGYLSRAYTEAFF. In DNA form, the CDR3 reads TGTGCCAGCAGCGCGGAGGGTTATCTGTCCAGGGCGTACACTGAAGCTTTCTTT.

J is TRBJ1-6 and V is TRBV27; 9 positions match TRBD1. Looked up from germline, CDR1 is MNHEY and CDR2 is SMNVEV (reference sequence). The CDR3 totals 15 residues. The V segment lost 3 bases and the J segment 7 bases; nucleotides outside the gene matches: 4. CDR3 sequence: CASSFGDRANSPLHF. In nucleotides, the CDR3 is TGTGCCAGCAGTTTCGGGGACAGGGCAAATTCACCCCTCCACTTT.

The V gene is TRBV21-1, the J gene TRBJ1-3; no check of the table's D call, TRBD1, against the DNA was made. TRBV21-1 is termed a pseudogene. The CDR3 consists of 18 residues. The CDR3 loop reads CASSNLRQGKVSGNTIYF. CDR3 in DNA: TGTGCCAGCAGCAACCTTAGACAGGGTAAAGTTTCTGGAAACACCATATATTTT.

The rearrangement links TRBV19 to TRBJ2-3; 10 nucleotides align to TRBD2. Germline V gene data show CDR1 as LNHDA and CDR2 as SQIVND (reference sequence). With 1 base clipped from V and 3 bases from J, the junction kept 1 base outside the gene matches. The length of the CDR3 is 15 residues. The DNA for the CDR3 is TGTGCCAGTAGTATAGTACTAGCGGGAACAGATACGCAGTATTTT. Encoded protein: CASSIVLAGTDTQYF. Complete variable domain (other parts from reference TRBV19 and TRBJ2-3): DGGITQSPKYLFRKEGQNVTLSCEQNLNHDAMYWYRQDPGQGLRLIYYSQIVNDFQKGDIAEGYSVSREKKESFPLTVTSAQKNPTAFYLCASSIVLAGTDTQYFGPGTRLTVL.

The chain links TRBV7-9 to TRBJ1-5; D ambiguous. Trimming stripped 5 bases from V and 4 bases from J, with 9 bases between. In germline, CDR1 is SEHNR, CDR2 FQNEAQ (reference sequence). CDR3 length: 13 residues. The CDR3 here is CASSTNGNQPQHF. The DNA for the CDR3 is TGTGCCAGCAGCACCAACGGGAATCAGCCCCAGCATTTT.

This sequence joins TRBV6-5 and TRBJ1-2, with a weak D call TRBD1 (5 bases). Germline V gene lookup returns CDR1 MNHEY and CDR2 SVGAGI. V lost 0 bases, J lost 8 bases, and 16 bases lay in between. The CDR3 loop spans 15 amino acids. CDR3 bases: TGTGCCAGCAGTTACTCGATAGTGGGGCGCGGCGGCTACACCTTC. The encoded protein is CASSYSIVGRGGYTF.

The V and J genes are TRBV12-3 or TRBV12-4 and TRBJ2-1, with a weak D call TRBD2 (5 bases). Trimming removed 7 bases from V and 4 bases from J, with 11 bases in between. The CDR3 has 13 amino acids. The CDR3 region is CASNGDNYNEQFF. As DNA, the CDR3 is TGTGCCAGCAACGGGGATAATTACAATGAGCAGTTCTTC.

V is TRBV19 and J is TRBJ2-2; 10 bases are shared with TRBD2. This CDR3 has 16 amino acids. V lost 5 bases, J lost 5 bases, and 8 bases stayed unmatched. Germline assignment: CDR1 LNHDA and CDR2 SQIVND (reference sequence). The CDR3 sequence is CASSHGLAVQTGELFF. CDR3 DNA sequence: TGTGCCAGTAGTCACGGACTAGCGGTTCAAACCGGGGAGCTGTTTTTT.

The CDR3 reads CSASGGWDTEAFF. The CDR3 nucleotides are TGCAGCGCCTCGGGGGGCTGGGACACTGAAGCTTTCTTT. This chain joins TRBV29-1 and TRBJ1-1; possible D gene TRBD1, 6 bases. The CDR3 covers 13 residues. CDR1 and CDR2 (germline): SQVTM, ANQGSEA. With 7 bases removed from V and 3 bases from J, the gap between germline ends came to 15 bases.

The CDR3 DNA reads TGTGCCAGTAGTCTTCCGGGCCGGGGGAATGAGCAGTTCTTC. It specifies CASSLPGRGNEQFF. This chain links TRBV19 with TRBJ2-1; D is possibly TRBD2 (6 bases). CDR1 and CDR2 from the germline V gene are LNHDA and SQIVND (reference sequence). Trimming shortened V by 5 bases and J by 7 bases, and 15 bases separated the two germline ends. This CDR3 has 14 residues.

The chain's CDR3 is CASSQGTGGAWGYTF. The CDR3 DNA follows: TGTGCCAGCAGCCAAGGGACAGGAGGGGCGTGGGGCTACACCTTC. The V and J genes are TRBV5-6 and TRBJ1-2; 8 nucleotides align to TRBD1. V lost 4 bases, J lost 8 bases, and 13 bases stayed unmatched. The CDR3 is made up of 15 amino acids. CDR1 and CDR2 from the germline V gene are SGHDT and YYEEEE.

The chain couples TRBV9 to TRBJ1-3, with D possibly matching TRBD1 (5 bases). The CDR3 is made up of 16 amino acids. The V end was cut by 3 bases, the J end by 2 bases, with 15 bases between. Germline V gene sequence: CDR1 SGDLS, CDR2 YYNGEE. This CDR3 reads CASSASSGLTGNTIYF. The CDR3 DNA reads TGTGCCAGCAGCGCCTCTTCGGGACTGACTGGAAACACCATATATTTT. The full variable domain, rest sourced from reference TRBV9 and TRBJ1-3, is DSGVTQTPKHLITATGQRVTLRCSPRSGDLSVYWYQQSLDQGLQFLIQYYNGEERAKGNILERFSAQQFPDLHSELNLSSLELGDSALYFCASSASSGLTGNTIYFGEGSWLTVV.

The chain recombines TRBV10-3 with TRBJ1-2; D is unresolved. This CDR3 contains 13 residues. From germline, CDR1 is ENHRY and CDR2 SYGVKD. V shed 8 bases and J shed 3 bases, with 13 bases lying between them. CDR3 DNA sequence: TGTGCCATCGGCGGAGGGCCATACTATGGCTACACCTTC. Protein product: CAIGGGPYYGYTF.

This clone has just one count. V usage is TRBV5-4 and J usage is TRBJ1-5; D ambiguous. The CDR3 covers 15 residues. Germline V CDR1 and CDR2: SGHNT, YYREEE (reference sequence). V shed 0 bases and J shed 6 bases, with 13 bases lying between them. Here the CDR3 reads CASSLAGGEAQPQHF. DNA for the CDR3: TGTGCCAGCAGCTTGGCGGGCGGGGAGGCTCAGCCCCAGCATTTT.